The 12 T cell receptor beta chains reported below all come from one sample, sequenced in a study of a mutant IDH1 vaccine in newly diagnosed glioma. TCRdb's table, derived via immunoSEQ multiplex PCR, lists solely in-frame clones and lacks some. The data show approximately 50,000 clones, with about three quarters seen just once and roughly 5.2% held by the top ten. The time point denotes: week 5, during vaccination. Each vaccine dose was 300 ug of mutant IDH1 20-mer peptide, with topical imiquimod. Antigen specificity for these receptors is unknown. The source material was PBMCs, sampled from a glioma patient whose treatment included an IDH1 peptide vaccine. The receptors were sampled from a man aged 45-65 years with glioma.

The rearrangement uses TRBV10-3 and TRBJ2-1, with 8 bases matching TRBD1. The ends lost 2 bases at V and 5 bases at J; junction bases unmatched: 2. The CDR3 contains 14 residues. Germline V gene data show CDR1 as ENHRY and CDR2 as SYGVKD. Written as DNA, the CDR3 is TGTGCCATCAGTGAGGGACAGGGTAACAATGAGCAGTTCTTC. This codes for CAISEGQGNNEQFF.

The chain has TRBV6-5 and TRBJ2-1, with D possibly TRBD1 on 6 matching bases. Trimming took off 9 bases at V and 4 bases at J, with 16 bases between the two ends. In germline, CDR1 is MNHEY, CDR2 SVGAGI. There are 14 residues in the CDR3. The CDR3 nucleotides read TGTGCCAGTAAAAGGACAGACCTTTACAATGAGCAGTTCTTC. It translates to CASKRTDLYNEQFF.

This clone was counted between two and nine times. The chain uses TRBV18 and TRBJ1-6; 7 bases are a match to TRBD1. V gave up 6 bases and J gave up 9 bases; unmatched junction bases: 8. The CDR3 length is 14 residues. The germline V gene has CDR1 KGHSH and CDR2 LQKENI. CDR3 coding DNA: TGTGCCAGCTCTCCGGACCAGGGGGGTTCACCCCTCCACTTT. Protein: CASSPDQGGSPLHF.

The chain couples TRBV11-2 to TRBJ2-7, with 10 bases fitting TRBD1. The germline CDR1 and CDR2 sequences are SGHAT and FQNNGV. The CDR3 consists of 16 residues. Trimming removed 5 bases from V and 4 bases from J; junction bases left unmatched: 11. CDR3 residues: CASSPAQTGGVYEQYF. CDR3 DNA: TGTGCCAGCAGCCCCGCTCAGACAGGGGGCGTGTACGAGCAGTACTTC.

CDR3 loop: CASSLAGADQDEQFF. In DNA, the CDR3 is TGCGCCAGCAGCTTGGCGGGGGCAGACCAGGATGAGCAGTTCTTC. The V call is TRBV5-1, the J call TRBJ2-1; D assignment may be TRBD1 or TRBD2 (6 bases each). V lost 0 bases and J lost 8, with 15 bases in between. CDR3 length: 15 residues. Per germline, CDR1 SGHRS and CDR2 YFSETQ.

CDR3 coding DNA: TGCGCCAGCAGCTTCGGGACAGGGGGCGGCTCCTACGAGCAGTACTTC. The encoded protein is CASSFGTGGGSYEQYF. V is TRBV5-1 and J is TRBJ2-7; TRBD1 agrees at 12 bases. V shed 2 bases and J 0 bases; nucleotides not matched to a gene: 3. Per germline, CDR1 SGHRS and CDR2 YFSETQ. The length of the CDR3 is 16 residues.

This clone appeared a few times. The chain has TRBV5-4 and TRBJ1-6, with D perhaps TRBD1 (6 bases). V lost 4 bases, J lost 10 bases, and 15 bases lay in between. The germline V gene encodes CDR1 SGHNT and CDR2 YYREEE (reference sequence). The CDR3 is 14 amino acids. The CDR3 DNA is TGTGCCAGCAGCGCCCAGGGGCCGCGGTCACCCCTCCACTTT. Its translation is CASSAQGPRSPLHF.

This clone was detected only once. This chain connects TRBV27 to TRBJ1-5, with D uncertain. The germline gives CDR1 MNHEY, CDR2 SMNVEV (reference sequence). V lost 6 bases and J lost 0, with 12 bases in between. This CDR3 spans 15 amino acids. Written as DNA, the CDR3 is TGTGCCAGCAGCCCCCGGACGGATAGCAATCAGCCCCAGCATTTT. This gives the protein CASSPRTDSNQPQHF.

The chain recombines TRBV5-5 with TRBJ2-5; tentatively, D is TRBD1 (5 bases). Germline CDR1 and CDR2: SGHKS and YYEKEE (reference sequence). Trimming pared 4 bases from V and 3 bases from J, leaving 7 bases between. There are 12 residues in the CDR3. The DNA of the CDR3 is TGTGCCAGCAGCCCGACAGAAGAGACCCAGTACTTC. Protein sequence: CASSPTEETQYF.

V gene TRBV4-2 combines with J gene TRBJ1-2, with D possibly TRBD1 on 5 matching bases. CDR1 and CDR2 from the germline V gene are LGHNA and YNFKEQ. Trimming pared 3 bases from V and 6 bases from J, leaving 17 bases between. The CDR3 loop spans 15 amino acids. Here the CDR3 reads CASSQGTQRSNGYTF. In DNA form, the CDR3 reads TGTGCCAGCAGCCAGGGGACCCAAAGAAGCAATGGCTACACCTTC.

V gene TRBV5-6 combines with J gene TRBJ2-5; D not resolved. This CDR3 spans 17 amino acids. CDR1 is SGHDT and CDR2 is YYEEEE in the germline V gene. The V end lost 5 bases, the J end lost 5 bases, and 25 bases lay between the germline ends. CDR3 nucleotide sequence: TGTGCCAGCAGTGCGATTCCTGGCAGCCGAACCTTCGAGACCCAGTACTTC. Translation: CASSAIPGSRTFETQYF.

Here the CDR3 reads CSAVEGANFQETQYF. The CDR3 nucleotides are TGCAGCGCCGTCGAGGGGGCCAACTTTCAAGAGACCCAGTACTTC. This chain connects TRBV29-1 to TRBJ2-5, with 7 nucleotides matching TRBD1. V was clipped by 7 bases and J by 2 bases; unmatched bases: 13. CDR1 and CDR2 from the germline V gene are SQVTM and ANQGSEA. The CDR3 is 15 residues long.